Below are 32 T cell receptor beta chains sequenced from a single sample in a study of shared clonotypes between healthy human individuals. Clones were read by immunoSEQ multiplex PCR, and TCRdb kept only the in-frame ones, dropping some. This sample has more than 600,000 clones; about 90% occur once, and the top ten carry 24%. Naive CD8 populations comprised CD45RO-negative cells positively selected for CCR7, excluding terminally differentiated effector memory CD45RA+ cells. Sequenced: naive CD8+ T cells sorted from blood. All receptors come from a man aged 30-40 years in good health.

This chain joins TRBV19 and TRBJ2-7; D is possibly TRBD2 (6 bases). This CDR3 is 15 amino acids long. Looked up from germline, CDR1 is LNHDA and CDR2 is SQIVND (reference sequence). The V and J ends lost 6 bases and 0 bases respectively, with 15 bases between them. This chain's CDR3 is CASRLLADASYEQYF. CDR3 sequence (DNA): TGTGCCAGTAGGTTACTAGCCGATGCCTCCTACGAGCAGTACTTC.

This clone is a singleton in its sample. V and J are TRBV10-3 and TRBJ1-4, with 8 bases identical to TRBD1. Germline-derived CDR1 and CDR2 are ENHRY and SYGVKD. With 2 bases clipped from V and 12 bases from J, the junction kept 11 bases outside the gene matches. The CDR3 totals 15 residues. The DNA for the CDR3 is TGTGCCATCAGTGAGGGACAGGGAATCAATGAGGAACTGTTTTTT. It encodes CAISEGQGINEELFF.

A single count supports this clone. The rearrangement joins TRBV10-3 to TRBJ2-4; the match to TRBD1 covers 7 bases. The CDR3 loop spans 15 amino acids. Germline CDR1 is ENHRY and CDR2 is SYGVKD. Unmatched junction bases numbered 7, after V lost 3 bases and J lost 5 bases. CDR3 amino acids: CAISDWQGVENIQYF. The CDR3 coding sequence is TGTGCCATCAGTGACTGGCAGGGGGTCGAAAACATTCAGTACTTC.

About this clone: Different DNA sequences within this sample yield the same CDR3. This chain uses TRBV4-1 with TRBJ2-7; TRBD2 agrees at 11 bases. The germline V gene has CDR1 MGHRA and CDR2 YSYEKL. The V and J ends lost 1 base and 0 bases, in that order; junction bases with no gene match: 2. There are 16 residues in the CDR3. The CDR3: CASSQGLAGGSYEQYF. CDR3 sequence (DNA): TGCGCCAGCAGCCAAGGGCTAGCGGGAGGCTCCTACGAGCAGTACTTC.

The genes are TRBV10-3 and TRBJ2-7; TRBD1 matches at 7 bases. Germline CDR1 and CDR2: ENHRY and SYGVKD. This CDR3 spans 14 amino acids. V shed 4 bases, J shed 2 bases, and the junction held 5 bases outside the gene matches. The CDR3 loop is CAISGEGAAYEQYF. The CDR3 region has the DNA TGTGCCATCAGTGGAGAGGGGGCAGCCTACGAGCAGTACTTC.

This rearrangement joins TRBV28 to TRBJ2-7; TRBD2 matches at 9 bases. The CDR3 extends over 16 amino acids. Germline V lookup: CDR1 MDHEN, CDR2 SYDVKM. V was pared by 2 bases and J by 5 bases, with 10 bases of the junction left unmatched. CDR3 protein: CASSLIIAGVGDEQYF. The DNA of the CDR3 is TGTGCCAGCAGTTTAATTATAGCGGGAGTGGGCGACGAGCAGTACTTC.

CDR3 protein: CASSPSSWREETYTDTQYF. Here the CDR3 DNA reads TGTGCCAGCAGTCCTTCTTCCTGGAGGGAGGAGACATACACAGATACGCAGTATTTT. The genes are TRBV28 and TRBJ2-3, with D maybe TRBD2 (6 bases). Looked up from germline, CDR1 is MDHEN and CDR2 is SYDVKM. Trimming took 5 bases from V and 2 from J, leaving 26 bases between them. The CDR3 contains 19 residues.

This chain connects TRBV19 to TRBJ2-2; possibly TRBD2 for D (6 bases). The germline V gene encodes CDR1 LNHDA and CDR2 SQIVND (reference sequence). The CDR3 is 16 amino acids. The ends were cut back, 9 bases at V and 1 base at J, with 18 bases in the middle. The CDR3 region is CASGSGEVWNTGELFF. The CDR3 nucleotides are TGTGCCAGCGGATCGGGGGAAGTTTGGAACACCGGGGAGCTGTTTTTT.

This clone has just one count. The chain is built from TRBV4-1 and TRBJ2-1; 7 positions agree with TRBD2. The germline gives CDR1 MGHRA, CDR2 YSYEKL. The CDR3 sequence is 17 residues long. V was clipped by 2 bases and J by 8 bases; unmatched bases: 15. Written as DNA, the CDR3 is TGCGCCAGCAGCCAACTACTAGCGCCACGAGTGCTCGATGAGCAGTTCTTC. Protein product: CASSQLLAPRVLDEQFF.

This chain uses TRBV28 with TRBJ2-3, with 10 bases aligning to TRBD1. Looked up from germline, CDR1 is MDHEN and CDR2 is SYDVKM. The junction had 5 bases not matched to a gene; V was cut back by 2 bases and J by 3 bases. The CDR3 runs to 16 residues. CDR3 loop: CASSLDPGQGTDTQYF. For the CDR3, the DNA is TGTGCCAGCAGTTTAGACCCGGGACAGGGGACAGATACGCAGTATTTT.

V and J are TRBV2 and TRBJ1-2, with a weak D call TRBD1 (5 bases). This CDR3 has 15 residues. The germline V and J ends were trimmed by 6 bases and 8 bases, with 22 bases remaining between them. The germline V gene encodes CDR1 SNHLY and CDR2 FYNNEI. CDR3 loop: CASRNSVTAQWGYTF. In DNA form, the CDR3 reads TGTGCCAGCAGGAACTCTGTGACAGCCCAGTGGGGCTACACCTTC. Looking up the rest from reference TRBV2 and TRBJ1-2 gives the full variable domain: EPEVTQTPSHQVTQMGQEVILRCVPISNHLYFYWYRQILGQKVEFLVSFYNNEISEKSEIFDDQFSVERPDGSNFTLKIRSTKLEDSAMYFCASRNSVTAQWGYTFGSGTRLTVV.

The J gene is TRBJ1-4, the V gene TRBV28; 9 bases agree with TRBD1. The CDR3 is 16 amino acids. V shed 6 bases, J shed 8 bases, and the junction held 13 bases outside the gene matches. Germline V CDR1 and CDR2: MDHEN, SYDVKM. The DNA for the CDR3 is TGTGCCAGCAGCATAACAGGGGGACAGGGCAGGGAAAAACTGTTTTTT. Amino acid sequence: CASSITGGQGREKLFF.

This chain uses TRBV4-1 with TRBJ2-3; no reliable D call. Germline V gene sequence: CDR1 MGHRA, CDR2 YSYEKL. The CDR3 is 15 residues long. V gave up 1 base and J gave up 0 bases, with 8 bases separating them. The CDR3 protein is CASSQVWGSTDTQYF. The CDR3 DNA follows: TGCGCCAGCAGCCAAGTATGGGGTAGCACAGATACGCAGTATTTT.

The gene calls are TRBV19 and TRBJ2-3; a weak D match, TRBD2 (6 bases). Germline CDR1 LNHDA, CDR2 SQIVND (reference sequence). The CDR3 consists of 16 residues. Deletions cut 0 bases from V and 3 bases from J, with 13 bases between. CDR3 protein: CASSIETSYVTDTQYF. In DNA form, the CDR3 reads TGTGCCAGTAGTATAGAAACTAGCTATGTGACAGATACGCAGTATTTT.

With regard to this clone: Other DNA sequences in the sample encode the same CDR3. The V call is TRBV5-6, the J call TRBJ2-1, with D perhaps matching TRBD2 (6 bases). The CDR3 is 12 amino acids. Germline CDR1 reads SGHDT; CDR2 reads YYEEEE. V was shortened by 4 bases and J by 8 bases, with 10 bases between the two germline ends. The DNA for the CDR3 is TGTGCCAGCAGCCCTGGAGGGGATGAGCAGTTCTTC. Residues: CASSPGGDEQFF. The entire variable domain, with the rest obtained from reference TRBV5-6 and TRBJ2-1, is as follows: DAGVTQSPTHLIKTRGQQVTLRCSPKSGHDTVSWYQQALGQGPQFIFQYYEEEERQRGNFPDRFSGHQFPNYSSELNVNALLLGDSALYLCASSPGGDEQFFGPGTRLTVL.

V usage is TRBV6-6 and J usage is TRBJ1-1; 8 nucleotides line up with TRBD1. The CDR3 has 14 residues. Trimming at V came to 6 bases and at J to 0 bases, leaving 3 bases not matched to a gene. Germline-derived CDR1 and CDR2 are MNHNY and SVGAGI (reference sequence). The CDR3 is CASRQTGVNTEAFF. The CDR3 nucleotides are TGTGCCAGCAGGCAGACAGGGGTGAACACTGAAGCTTTCTTT.

The chain carries TRBV6-1 and TRBJ2-5, with a possible D match to TRBD1 (6 bases). The germline CDR1 and CDR2 sequences are MNHNS and SASEGT. Between the trimmed V and J ends, which lost 2 bases and 2 bases, there was a span of 21 bases. CDR3 length: 18 residues. CDR3 coding DNA: TGTGCCAGCAGTGAAAACAGGGCAGGGCCCCGAGGTCAAGAGACCCAGTACTTC. Translation gives CASSENRAGPRGQETQYF.

V usage is TRBV4-1 and J usage is TRBJ2-2; 10 bases are a match to TRBD1. CDR1 and CDR2 (germline): MGHRA, YSYEKL. The V gene end was trimmed by 0 bases and the J gene end by 1 base; junction bases not matched to a gene: 2. This CDR3 has 17 amino acids. CDR3: CASSQEGQGRNTGELFF. CDR3 DNA sequence: TGCGCCAGCAGCCAAGAGGGACAGGGGAGGAACACCGGGGAGCTGTTTTTT.

The V and J genes are TRBV29-1 and TRBJ2-3, with TRBD2 as a possible D gene (6 bases). Trimming took 4 bases from V and 4 from J, leaving 12 bases between them. The CDR3 is 13 amino acids. The V gene's germline CDR1 is SQVTM and CDR2 ANQGSEA. The CDR3, as DNA: TGCAGCGTTGTTCTAGCGATATCAGATACGCAGTATTTT. Encoded protein: CSVVLAISDTQYF.

The chain has TRBV11-2 and TRBJ2-1; tentative D call: TRBD2 (6 bases). The CDR3 totals 14 residues. V was shortened by 5 bases and J by 4 bases, with 12 bases between the two germline ends. CDR1 and CDR2 (germline): SGHAT, FQNNGV. CDR3 DNA: TGTGCCAGCAGCCGCGAGGCGGGGTACAATGAGCAGTTCTTC. Its protein is CASSREAGYNEQFF. Complete variable domain (other parts from reference TRBV11-2 and TRBJ2-1): EAGVAQSPRYKIIEKRQSVAFWCNPISGHATLYWYQQILGQGPKLLIQFQNNGVVDDSQLPKDRFSAERLKGVDSTLKIQPAKLEDSAVYLCASSREAGYNEQFFGPGTRLTVL.

This chain uses TRBV15 with TRBJ1-5; D gene unclear. Germline loops: CDR1 LNHNV, CDR2 YYDKDF (reference sequence). The CDR3 runs to 15 residues. V was trimmed by 0 bases and J by 6 bases, leaving 12 bases between them. CDR3 coding DNA: TGTGCCACCAGCAGAGATCGAGGGCAGAGTCAGCCCCAGCATTTT. This sequence encodes CATSRDRGQSQPQHF.

The chain employs TRBV27 and TRBJ2-7, with 14 bases matching TRBD2. V was clipped by 5 bases and J by 5 bases; unmatched bases: 20. In germline, CDR1 is MNHEY, CDR2 SMNVEV (reference sequence). The CDR3 contains 20 residues. The chain's CDR3 is CASSQRIPGLAGEGPNEQYF. In DNA form, the CDR3 reads TGTGCCAGCAGTCAACGAATTCCGGGACTAGCGGGAGAGGGGCCAAACGAGCAGTACTTC.

The genes are TRBV11-2 and TRBJ2-1, with D perhaps being TRBD1 or TRBD2 (5 bases each). The CDR3 is made up of 17 amino acids. V dropped 5 bases and J dropped 0 bases, with 17 bases sitting between them. CDR1 SGHAT and CDR2 FQNNGV come from the germline V gene. The CDR3 bases are TGTGCCAGCAGCCAACCCGGGGCAGGCCTCTCCTACAATGAGCAGTTCTTC. Encoded protein: CASSQPGAGLSYNEQFF.

The CDR3 sequence is CASSPTGGLSTGELFF. Written as DNA, the CDR3 is TGTGCCAGCAGCCCGACAGGGGGCCTGTCGACCGGGGAGCTGTTTTTT. V usage is TRBV5-4 and J usage is TRBJ2-2, with 10 bases lining up with TRBD1. Germline V gives CDR1 SGHNT, CDR2 YYREEE (reference sequence). The CDR3 sequence is 16 residues long. V dropped 4 bases and J dropped 5; count of bases not matched to a gene: 8.

This clone was recorded only once. The chain links TRBV5-4 to TRBJ2-3; D not certain. Germline CDR1 SGHNT, CDR2 YYREEE (reference sequence). The V and J ends lost 5 bases and 7 bases respectively, with 8 bases between them. This CDR3 is built from 11 residues. Written as DNA, the CDR3 is TGTGCCAGCAGGAACCAAAATACGCAGTATTTT. This codes for CASRNQNTQYF.

The CDR3 region has the DNA TGTGCCAGCAGCCAAGATATAGGGAACTATGGCTACACCTTC. This encodes CASSQDIGNYGYTF. The chain employs TRBV4-2 and TRBJ1-2; D is uncertain. V dropped 0 bases and J dropped 2 bases, with 7 bases sitting between them. The germline CDR1 and CDR2 sequences are LGHNA and YNFKEQ. There are 14 residues in the CDR3.

With respect to this clone: Given a far larger clone just one base away, this is likely a sequencing read error. The identical CDR3 is also encoded by other nucleotide sequences in the sample. V is TRBV7-9 and J is TRBJ2-1; TRBD2 agrees at 13 bases. CDR1 SEHNR and CDR2 FQNEAQ come from the germline V gene (reference sequence). The J segment lost 1 base and the V segment lost 5 bases, leaving 11 bases of the junction unmatched. The CDR3 runs to 19 residues. The DNA of the CDR3 is TGTGCCAGCAGCCCTCCTGGACTAGCGGGAGACGGGTCCTACAATGAGCAGTTCTTC. It encodes CASSPPGLAGDGSYNEQFF.

This clone was seen only a few times. The chain joins TRBV28 to TRBJ1-5, with TRBD1 identical over 12 bases. CDR1 is MDHEN, CDR2 SYDVKM, per germline. CDR3 length: 15 amino acids. V dropped 11 bases and J dropped 7; count of bases not matched to a gene: 12. For the CDR3, the DNA is TGTGCCGGACGTGGGGACAGGGGGCCCGGGCAGCCCCAGCATTTT. It is translated as CAGRGDRGPGQPQHF.

This clone was recorded once. The chain is built from TRBV2 and TRBJ2-7, with unresolved D. Per the germline V gene, CDR1 is SNHLY and CDR2 is FYNNEI. The CDR3 has 12 amino acids. Trimming cost V 6 bases and J 3 bases, with 9 bases left between them. Written as DNA, the CDR3 is TGTGCCAGCAGGGAGAGACACTACGAGCAGTACTTC. Protein: CASRERHYEQYF.

This clone was seen just once. The gene calls are TRBV7-9 and TRBJ2-1; tentatively, D is TRBD1 (5 bases). Trimming shortened V by 5 bases and J by 6 bases, and 14 bases separated the two germline ends. The CDR3 spans 14 residues. The germline V gene encodes CDR1 SEHNR and CDR2 FQNEAQ (reference sequence). The CDR3 nucleotides are TGTGCCAGCAGCCTTTGGGCCGACAGCAATGAGCAGTTCTTC. Its translation: CASSLWADSNEQFF.

A word on this clone: The junction departs from the called germline gene at one end, perhaps through a read error. This chain uses TRBV29-1 with TRBJ1-1; the D gene is possibly TRBD1 (5 bases). CDR3 length: 8 residues. Germline V CDR1 and CDR2: SQVTM, ANQGSEA. As DNA, the CDR3 is TGCAGCGTAGGGACTAACCATTTT. Translated, it gives CSVGTNHF.

The chain uses TRBV9 and TRBJ2-7, with a possible D match to TRBD2 (5 bases). The germline V gene has CDR1 SGDLS and CDR2 YYNGEE. Deletions cut 2 bases from V and 3 bases from J, with 15 bases between. The CDR3 is 15 residues long. CDR3 bases: TGTGCCAGCAGCGTTTCGTCGGGGTACGTCTACGAGCAGTACTTC. Translating it yields CASSVSSGYVYEQYF.